Detailed here is one T cell receptor (beta chain). Germline V gene sequence: CDR1 SGHNT, CDR2 YENEEA. This CDR3 region has 13 residues. Trimming cost V 4 bases and J 0 bases, with 7 bases left between them. This record belongs to a study of blood T cell repertoires in COVID-19. Measured with immunoSEQ multiplex PCR; TCRdb has only the in-frame clones, and not every one. The sample contains tens of thousands of clones, approximately 80% of which appear only once. The clonotype originates from a man between 70 and 80 years old with active COVID-19. The chain couples TRBV11-3 to TRBJ2-7, with D uncertain. Source material: peripheral blood. The CDR3 region has the DNA TGTGCCAGCAGCTCCCGTAGCTCCTACGAGCAGTACTTC. This codes for CASSSRSSYEQYF.